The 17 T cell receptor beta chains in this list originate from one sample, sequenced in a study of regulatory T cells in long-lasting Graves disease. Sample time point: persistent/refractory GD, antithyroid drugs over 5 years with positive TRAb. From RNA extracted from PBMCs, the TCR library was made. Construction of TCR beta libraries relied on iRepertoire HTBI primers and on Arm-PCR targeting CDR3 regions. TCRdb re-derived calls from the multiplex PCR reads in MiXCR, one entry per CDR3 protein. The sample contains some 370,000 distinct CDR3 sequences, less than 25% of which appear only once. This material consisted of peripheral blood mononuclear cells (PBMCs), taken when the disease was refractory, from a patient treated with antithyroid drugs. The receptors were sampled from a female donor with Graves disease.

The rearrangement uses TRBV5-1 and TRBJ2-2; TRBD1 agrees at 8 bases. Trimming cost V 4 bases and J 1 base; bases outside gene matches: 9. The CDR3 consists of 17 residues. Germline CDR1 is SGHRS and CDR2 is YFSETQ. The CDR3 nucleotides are TGCGCCAGCAGCCCCCCCCGGACAGGGAAGAACACCGGGGAGCTGTTTTTT. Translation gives CASSPPRTGKNTGELFF. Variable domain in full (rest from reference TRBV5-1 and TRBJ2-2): KAGVTQTPRYLIKTRGQQVTLSCSPISGHRSVSWYQQTPGQGLQFLFEYFSETQRNKGNFPGRFSGRQFSNSRSEMNVSTLELGDSALYLCASSPPRTGKNTGELFFGEGSRLTVL.

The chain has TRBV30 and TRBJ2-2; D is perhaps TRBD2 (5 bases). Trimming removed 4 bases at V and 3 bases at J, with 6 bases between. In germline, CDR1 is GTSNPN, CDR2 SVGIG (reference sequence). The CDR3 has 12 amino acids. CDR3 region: CAWMRDTGELFF. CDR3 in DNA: TGTGCCTGGATGAGGGACACCGGGGAGCTGTTTTTT.

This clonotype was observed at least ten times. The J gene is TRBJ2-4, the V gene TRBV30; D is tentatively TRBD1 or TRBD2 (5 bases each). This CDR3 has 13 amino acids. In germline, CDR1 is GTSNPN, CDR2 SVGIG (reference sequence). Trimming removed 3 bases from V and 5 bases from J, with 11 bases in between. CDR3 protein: CAWSPPGQNIQYF. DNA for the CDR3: TGTGCCTGGAGCCCGCCGGGACAAAACATTCAGTACTTC.

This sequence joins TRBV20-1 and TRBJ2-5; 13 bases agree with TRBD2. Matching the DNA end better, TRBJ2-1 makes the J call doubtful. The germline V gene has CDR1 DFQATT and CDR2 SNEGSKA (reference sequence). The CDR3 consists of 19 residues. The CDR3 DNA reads TGCAGTGCTAGAGATTTTGGGACAGGACTAGCGGGAGTTGGAAATGAGCAGTTCTTC. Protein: CSARDFGTGLAGVGNEQFF.

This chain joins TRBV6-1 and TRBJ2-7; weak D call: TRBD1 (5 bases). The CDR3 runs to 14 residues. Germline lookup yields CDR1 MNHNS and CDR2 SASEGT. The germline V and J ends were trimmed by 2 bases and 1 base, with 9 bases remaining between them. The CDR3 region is CASSEMGPSYEQYF. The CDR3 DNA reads TGTGCCAGCAGTGAAATGGGGCCATCCTACGAGCAGTACTTC.

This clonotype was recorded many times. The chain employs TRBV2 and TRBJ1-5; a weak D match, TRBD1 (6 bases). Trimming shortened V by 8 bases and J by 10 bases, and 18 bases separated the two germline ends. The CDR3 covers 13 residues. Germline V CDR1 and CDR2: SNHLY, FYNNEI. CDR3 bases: TGTGCCAGCGGCCTAATAGGGGGGAACCCCCAGCATTTT. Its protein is CASGLIGGNPQHF.

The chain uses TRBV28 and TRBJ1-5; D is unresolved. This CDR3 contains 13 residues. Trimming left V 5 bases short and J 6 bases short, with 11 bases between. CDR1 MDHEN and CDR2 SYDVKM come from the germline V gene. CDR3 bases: TGTGCCAGCAGTCCTGGGGATGGTCAGCCCCAGCATTTT. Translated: CASSPGDGQPQHF.

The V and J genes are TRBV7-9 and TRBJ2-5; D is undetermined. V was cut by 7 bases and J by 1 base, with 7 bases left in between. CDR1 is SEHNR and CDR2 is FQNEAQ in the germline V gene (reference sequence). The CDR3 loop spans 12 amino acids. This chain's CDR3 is CASMDAQETQYF. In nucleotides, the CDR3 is TGTGCCAGCATGGATGCCCAAGAGACCCAGTACTTC.

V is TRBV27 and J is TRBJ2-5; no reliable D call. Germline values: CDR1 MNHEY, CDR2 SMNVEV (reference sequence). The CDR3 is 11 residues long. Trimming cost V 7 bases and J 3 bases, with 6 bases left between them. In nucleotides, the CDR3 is TGTGCCAGCACCTGGAAAGAGACCCAGTACTTC. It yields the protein CASTWKETQYF.

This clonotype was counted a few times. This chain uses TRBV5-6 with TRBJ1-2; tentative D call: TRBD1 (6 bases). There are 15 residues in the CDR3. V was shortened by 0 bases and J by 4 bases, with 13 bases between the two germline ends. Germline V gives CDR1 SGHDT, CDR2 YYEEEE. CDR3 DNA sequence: TGTGCCAGCAGCTTGGGGTGGGGGCGAAGCTATGGCTACACCTTC. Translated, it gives CASSLGWGRSYGYTF.

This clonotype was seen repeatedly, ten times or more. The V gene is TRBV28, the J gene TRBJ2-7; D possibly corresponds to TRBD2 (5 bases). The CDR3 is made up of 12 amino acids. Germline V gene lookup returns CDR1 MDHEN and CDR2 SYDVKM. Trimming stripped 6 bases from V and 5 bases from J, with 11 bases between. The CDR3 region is CASSLATNEQYF. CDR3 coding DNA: TGTGCCAGCAGCTTAGCGACGAACGAGCAGTACTTC.

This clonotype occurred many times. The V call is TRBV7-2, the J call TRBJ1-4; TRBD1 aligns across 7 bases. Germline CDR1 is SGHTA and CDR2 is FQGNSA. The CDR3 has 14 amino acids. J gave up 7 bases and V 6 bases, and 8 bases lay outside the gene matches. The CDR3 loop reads CASSKQGNSEKLFF. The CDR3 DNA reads TGTGCCAGCAGTAAACAGGGGAACAGTGAAAAACTGTTTTTT.

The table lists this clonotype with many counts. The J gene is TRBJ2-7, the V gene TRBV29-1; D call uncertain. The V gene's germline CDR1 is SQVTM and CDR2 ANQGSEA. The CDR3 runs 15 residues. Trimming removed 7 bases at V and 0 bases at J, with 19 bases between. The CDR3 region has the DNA TGCAGCGCCACCTCGGCGGCGGAGAGCTCCTACGAGCAGTACTTC. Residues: CSATSAAESSYEQYF.

Here the CDR3 reads CASSIQGFNQETQYF. CDR3 DNA: TGCGCCAGCAGCATACAGGGCTTTAACCAAGAGACCCAGTACTTC. The V and J genes are TRBV5-1 and TRBJ2-5; D is possibly TRBD1 (6 bases). Per germline, CDR1 SGHRS and CDR2 YFSETQ. The CDR3 is made up of 15 amino acids. With 4 bases removed from V and 0 bases from J, the gap between germline ends came to 13 bases.

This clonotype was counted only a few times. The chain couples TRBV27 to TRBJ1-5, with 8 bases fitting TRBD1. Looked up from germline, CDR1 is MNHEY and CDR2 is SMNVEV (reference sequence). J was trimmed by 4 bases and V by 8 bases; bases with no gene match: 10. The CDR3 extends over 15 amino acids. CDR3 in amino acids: CASGVGQGFNQPQHF. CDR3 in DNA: TGTGCCAGCGGGGTTGGACAGGGATTTAATCAGCCCCAGCATTTT.

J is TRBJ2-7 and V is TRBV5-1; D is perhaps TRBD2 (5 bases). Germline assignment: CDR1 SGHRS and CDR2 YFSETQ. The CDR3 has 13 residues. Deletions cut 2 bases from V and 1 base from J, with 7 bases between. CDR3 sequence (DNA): TGCGCCAGCAGCTTCGAGGGTTCCTACGAGCAGTACTTC. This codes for CASSFEGSYEQYF. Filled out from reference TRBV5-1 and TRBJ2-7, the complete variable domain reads KAGVTQTPRYLIKTRGQQVTLSCSPISGHRSVSWYQQTPGQGLQFLFEYFSETQRNKGNFPGRFSGRQFSNSRSEMNVSTLELGDSALYLCASSFEGSYEQYFGPGTRLTVT.

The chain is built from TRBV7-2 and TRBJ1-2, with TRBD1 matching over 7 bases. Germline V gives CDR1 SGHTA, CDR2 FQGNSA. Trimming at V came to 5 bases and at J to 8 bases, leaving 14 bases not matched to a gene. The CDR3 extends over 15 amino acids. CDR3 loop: CASSRGGTADLGYTF. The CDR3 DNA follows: TGTGCCAGCAGCCGAGGGGGGACAGCGGATCTCGGCTACACCTTC.